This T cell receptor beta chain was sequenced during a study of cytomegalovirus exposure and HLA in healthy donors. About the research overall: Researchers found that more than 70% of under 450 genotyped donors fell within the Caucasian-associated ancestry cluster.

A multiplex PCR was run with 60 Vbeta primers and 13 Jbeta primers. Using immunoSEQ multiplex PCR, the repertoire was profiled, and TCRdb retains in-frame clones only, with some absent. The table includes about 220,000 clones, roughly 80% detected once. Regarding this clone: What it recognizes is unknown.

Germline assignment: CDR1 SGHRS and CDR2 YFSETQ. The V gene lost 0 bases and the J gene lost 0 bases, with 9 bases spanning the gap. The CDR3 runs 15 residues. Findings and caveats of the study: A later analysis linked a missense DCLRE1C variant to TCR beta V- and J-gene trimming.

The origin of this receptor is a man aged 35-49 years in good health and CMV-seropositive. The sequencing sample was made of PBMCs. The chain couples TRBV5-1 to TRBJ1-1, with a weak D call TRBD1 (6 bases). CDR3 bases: TGCGCCAGCAGCTTGGTTCAGGGGATGAACACTGAAGCTTTCTTT. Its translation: CASSLVQGMNTEAFF.